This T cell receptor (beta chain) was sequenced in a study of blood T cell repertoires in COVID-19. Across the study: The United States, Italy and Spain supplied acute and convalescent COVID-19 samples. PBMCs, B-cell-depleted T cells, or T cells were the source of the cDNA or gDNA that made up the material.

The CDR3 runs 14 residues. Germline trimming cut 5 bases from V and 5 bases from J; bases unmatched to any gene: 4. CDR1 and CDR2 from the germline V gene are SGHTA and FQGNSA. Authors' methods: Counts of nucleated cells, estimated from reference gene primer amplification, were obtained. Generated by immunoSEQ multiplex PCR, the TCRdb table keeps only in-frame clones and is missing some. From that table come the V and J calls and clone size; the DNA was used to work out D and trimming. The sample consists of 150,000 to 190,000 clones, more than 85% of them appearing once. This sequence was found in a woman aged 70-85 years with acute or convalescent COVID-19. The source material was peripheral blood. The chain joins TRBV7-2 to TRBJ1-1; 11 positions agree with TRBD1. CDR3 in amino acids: CASSPGQGATEAFF. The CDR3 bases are TGTGCCAGCAGCCCAGGACAGGGGGCGACTGAAGCTTTCTTT.